This TCR beta chain was found in a study of shared clonotypes between healthy human individuals. Per germline, CDR1 KGHSH and CDR2 LQKENI. Trimming at V came to 2 bases and at J to 10 bases, leaving 9 bases not matched to a gene. The length of the CDR3 is 15 residues. Sequencing used immunoSEQ multiplex PCR; TCRdb keeps in-frame clones, though not all of them. Among a few million clones, just under 95% were seen once, and the ten largest hold around 0.38%. The sample comprised naive CD4+ T cells from PBMCs. Subset meaning: CD45RA+ positively selected. This receptor was taken from a man aged 18 to 29 in good health. Some clones in this sample may be carry-over from other donors' samples. J is TRBJ2-1 and V is TRBV18, with 9 bases fitting TRBD2. The DNA for the CDR3 is TGTGCCAGCTCACCAGGGACTAGCCCCGTGAGGGAGCAGTTCTTC. Protein: CASSPGTSPVREQFF.